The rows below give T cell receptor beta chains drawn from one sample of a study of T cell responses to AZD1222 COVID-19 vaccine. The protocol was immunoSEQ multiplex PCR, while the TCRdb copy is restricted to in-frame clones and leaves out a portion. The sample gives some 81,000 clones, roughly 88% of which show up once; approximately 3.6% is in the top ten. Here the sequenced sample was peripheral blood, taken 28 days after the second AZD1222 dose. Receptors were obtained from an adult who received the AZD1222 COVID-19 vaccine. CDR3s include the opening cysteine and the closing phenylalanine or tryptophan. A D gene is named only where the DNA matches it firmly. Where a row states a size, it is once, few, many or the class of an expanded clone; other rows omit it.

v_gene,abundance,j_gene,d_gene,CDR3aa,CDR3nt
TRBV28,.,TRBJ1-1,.,CASSLPRGLTEAFF,TGTGCCAGCAGTTTGCCCCGGGGGCTCACTGAAGCTTTCTTT
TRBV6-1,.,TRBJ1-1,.,CASSETYLTEAFF,TGTGCCAGCAGTGAGACATATCTAACTGAAGCTTTCTTT
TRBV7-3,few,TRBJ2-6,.,CASSFVGRSGANVLTF,TGTGCCAGCAGCTTCGTCGGGCGCTCTGGGGCCAACGTCCTGACTTTC
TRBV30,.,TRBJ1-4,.,CAWQRGTNEKLFF,TGTGCCTGGCAGCGGGGCACTAATGAAAAACTGTTTTTT
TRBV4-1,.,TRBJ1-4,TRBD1,CASRKDRDLEKLFF,TGCGCCAGCAGAAAGGACAGGGATCTTGAAAAACTGTTTTTT
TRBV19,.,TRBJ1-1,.,CASSSTDPAGGTEAFF,TGTGCCAGTAGTTCAACGGACCCAGCGGGTGGCACTGAAGCTTTCTTT
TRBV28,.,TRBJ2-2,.,CASSLPGTTNTGELFF,TGTGCCAGCAGTTTACCCGGGACCACGAACACCGGGGAGCTGTTTTTT
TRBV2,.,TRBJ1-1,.,CASSDGQGTEAFF,TGTGCCAGCAGTGACGGGCAGGGCACTGAAGCTTTCTTT
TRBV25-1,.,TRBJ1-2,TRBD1,CASSDFGQGGGYTF,TGTGCCAGCAGTGATTTCGGACAGGGAGGTGGCTACACCTTC
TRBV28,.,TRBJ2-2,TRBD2,CASSFKLAGVSGELFF,TGTGCCAGCAGTTTTAAGTTAGCGGGAGTCTCCGGGGAGCTGTTTTTT
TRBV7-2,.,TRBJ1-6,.,CASSPRQGTSPLHF,TGTGCCAGCAGCCCCAGGCAGGGAACTTCACCCCTCCACTTT
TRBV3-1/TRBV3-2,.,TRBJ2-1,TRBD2,CASSRRLAGFYNEQFF,TGTGCCAGCAGCCGTCGACTAGCGGGATTCTACAATGAGCAGTTCTTC
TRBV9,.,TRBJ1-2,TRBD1,CASSVDPGTGRYGYTF,TGTGCCAGCAGCGTAGACCCCGGGACAGGGAGGTATGGCTACACCTTC
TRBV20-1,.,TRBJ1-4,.,CSATGSEKLFF,TGCAGTGCTACGGGCTCTGAAAAACTGTTTTTT
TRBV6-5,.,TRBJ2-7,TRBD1,CASKKDRVVQEQYF,TGTGCCAGCAAGAAGGACAGGGTCGTCCAAGAGCAGTACTTC
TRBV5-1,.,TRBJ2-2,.,CASRPRQTTGELFF,TGCGCCAGCAGACCGCGACAGACCACCGGGGAGCTGTTTTTT
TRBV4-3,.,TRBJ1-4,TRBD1,CASSRSGTGGTNEKLFF,TGCGCCAGCAGCCGATCCGGGACAGGGGGTACGAACGAAAAACTGTTTTTT
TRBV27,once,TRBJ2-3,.,CASSDGGDTQYF,TGTGCCAGCTCGGACGGGGGAGATACGCAGTATTTT
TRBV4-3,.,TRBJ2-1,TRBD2,CASSQEDIAGGNEQFF,TGCGCCAGCAGCCAAGAGGATATAGCGGGAGGGAATGAGCAGTTCTTC
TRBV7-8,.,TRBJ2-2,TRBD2,CASSFLSGRDSGELFF,TGTGCCAGCAGCTTCTTGAGCGGGAGAGATTCCGGGGAGCTGTTTTTT
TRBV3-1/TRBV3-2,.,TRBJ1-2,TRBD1,CASSPGDRAVYGYTF,TGTGCCAGCAGCCCAGGCGACAGGGCCGTCTATGGCTACACCTTC
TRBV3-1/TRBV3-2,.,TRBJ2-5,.,CASSSGGETQYF,TGTGCCAGCAGCAGCGGCGGAGAGACCCAGTACTTC
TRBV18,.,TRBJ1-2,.,CASSPRIGQNYGYTF,TGTGCCAGCTCACCACGTATAGGACAGAACTATGGCTACACCTTC
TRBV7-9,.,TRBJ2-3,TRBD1,CASSLTRGHDTQYF,TGTGCCAGCAGCTTGACAAGGGGGCACGATACGCAGTATTTT
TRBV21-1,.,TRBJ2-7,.,CASSPPDNNYEQYF,TGTGCCAGCAGCCCTCCGGACAACAACTACGAGCAGTACTTC
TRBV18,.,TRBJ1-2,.,CASSPSGGYYGYTF,TGTGCCAGCTCCCCCTCGGGCGGGTACTATGGCTACACCTTC